Below, one T cell receptor (beta chain) is given with its context. This clonotype was seen only a few times. The clone's antigen remains unknown. No quality values exist for individual bases; no much larger clone is one base distant. The donors were some 39 Caucasian individuals from Russia, aged about 6 to 95 years, who were systemically healthy. Each donor gave ten milliliters of peripheral blood, drawn into EDTA-treated Vacutainer tubes. Ficoll-Paque density-gradient centrifugation was used to isolate PBMCs, with at least 6.5 million per sample. Total RNA, at least 5 micrograms per sample, was extracted from PBMCs with Trizol reagent. Naive CD45RAhigh/CD27high T cell percentages were measured by flow cytometry on a PBMC aliquot from every donor. The sample belongs to a study of blood T cells in healthy people across ages (dated by TCRdb to 2014 to 2015). At the level of the whole study: In model experiments, template switching captured about one uniquely barcoded TCR beta cDNA molecule for every two T cells. Using deep sequencing normalized with unique cDNA molecular identifiers, the study measured how TCR beta repertoire diversity changes with age. Donors were grouped into four age groups: young (average roughly 15 years), middle-aged (roughly 37), aged (around 60) and long-lived (approximately 81). To avoid experimental bias, donors of different ages were spread randomly across the sequencing lanes. Two additional independent replicas of 1 million unique cDNA reads from the same blood draw were analyzed for two donors (one aged 18 to 30 and one aged 80 or older).

Results and caveats for the whole study, not just this receptor: Observed TCR beta diversity per million T cells fell roughly linearly with age, and a significant reduction was already apparent by age around 40. The CMV infection status of donors was not known, potentially confounding age-related changes in expanded clonotypes. Because profiling used bulk unsorted PBMCs, naive and antigen-experienced compartments could not be compared conclusively. Estimates of total diversity based on one million sequenced T cells were considered lower bounds and underestimates. The percentage of naive T cells measured by flow cytometry correlated strongly with observed TCR beta diversity. Compared with the aged group, the long-lived group had more naive CD4+ T cells, fewer expanded clones and increased TCR diversity, suggesting age selection.

Library prep was done by 5' RACE. TCRdb shows the sequencer as Illumina HiSeq 2500. A second roughly 7 to 11 cycle PCR used a sample-barcoded 5' primer and a J-beta primer mix. A unique molecular identifier was introduced onto each TCR beta cDNA molecule by a template-switch 5' adaptor carrying 12 random nucleotides. At least 2.5 million CDR3-containing paired-end reads were obtained from each sample. First-strand cDNA was synthesized from all RNA with the Mint cDNA synthesis kit, primed by a TRBC-specific oligonucleotide. Following uracil-DNA glycosylase treatment, a first 18-cycle PCR with universal primers M1SS and BC2_uni_R was performed on all cDNA. Processing in the source paper ran as follows. For normalization, 1 million high-quality reads, each with a distinct molecular identifier, were randomly selected from each sample. Instead of being binned into consensus sequences, reads that shared molecular identifiers were thrown out. CDR3 identification, clonotype clustering and error correction used MiTCR with a Q25 quality threshold and the strictest error-elimination algorithm. A nonparametric unseen species model with Euler transformation was used to estimate lower-bound total TCR beta diversity. TCRdb itself trimmed the public reads at Q25 with fastp, ran MiXCR and retained productive beta chains. Here each entry gathers all rows of one CDR3 protein and keeps the most common genes and DNA. The authors' filters were not applied to this entry. This sample lists roughly 700,000 distinct CDR3 sequences; roughly 49% were detected once. The top ten clonotypes cover roughly a third of the sample.

The germline V gene gives CDR1 as KGHDR and CDR2 as SFDVKD. The CDR3 holds 15 amino acids from the cysteine to the phenylalanine. Only CDR3 DNA is held: 45 bases, read in frame from base 1. V gives up 4 bases and J gives up 7 bases, and the segment between their germline ends measures 13 bases. Material for sequencing was blood. This sequence was found in a woman aged 55-75 years in good health. The receptor chain draws on TRBV24-1 and TRBJ1-6, with no confidently assigned D gene. The CDR3 in this case is CATSERPFRNSPLHF. The DNA sequence is given as TGTGCCACCAGTGAGCGTCCCTTCCGGAATTCACCCCTCCACTTT.